These 20 T cell receptor beta chains originate from one sample sequenced in a study of regulatory T cells in long-lasting Graves disease. The TCR beta library used iRepertoire HTBI primers with Arm-PCR amplification of CDR3. MiXCR, run by TCRdb on the multiplex PCR reads, gives a single entry per CDR3 protein. The table records 300,000 to 450,000 distinct CDR3 sequences, roughly a sixth of them present only once. Time point given: newly diagnosed GD, antithyroid drugs for less than 3 months. Extracted PBMC RNA gave rise to the TCR library. This material consisted of peripheral blood mononuclear cells (PBMCs), taken at new diagnosis, from a patient treated with antithyroid drugs. The receptors stem from a female donor with Graves disease.

In this sample, this clonotype turned up many times. The V and J genes are TRBV7-3 and TRBJ1-1; D is unresolved. V lost 8 bases to trimming and J lost 8 bases, with 18 bases between them. This CDR3 is 13 amino acids long. Germline values: CDR1 SGHTA, CDR2 FQGTGA. The CDR3 DNA sequence: TGTGCCAGCTCGGCTAGCTTGACGGGGGAAGCTTTCTTT. This encodes CASSASLTGEAFF.

In its sample, this clonotype was seen many times. The chain uses TRBV19 and TRBJ1-1; TRBD1 is a possible D gene (5 bases). Germline values: CDR1 LNHDA, CDR2 SQIVND (reference sequence). The CDR3 contains 15 residues. V lost 5 bases and J 4 bases, leaving 17 bases between the germline ends. The CDR3 region is CASSLGGTVTTEAFF. CDR3 sequence (DNA): TGTGCCAGTAGTCTGGGGGGAACGGTAACCACTGAAGCTTTCTTT.

This rearrangement joins TRBV4-1 to TRBJ2-7; TRBD1 matches 8 bases. Germline trimming cut 1 base from V and 2 bases from J; bases unmatched to any gene: 7. CDR1 MGHRA and CDR2 YSYEKL come from the germline V gene. There are 16 residues in the CDR3. CDR3 region: CASSQAPGQGTYEQYF. The CDR3 region has the DNA TGCGCCAGCAGCCAAGCGCCCGGACAGGGAACCTACGAGCAGTACTTC.

The CDR3 nucleotides are TGTGCCAGCCTCGGGCAGGGTCGGCAGACCCAGTACTTC. Translation: CASLGQGRQTQYF. This rearrangement joins TRBV3-1 to TRBJ2-5, with TRBD1 as a possible D gene (5 bases). Germline CDR1 LGHDT, CDR2 YNNKEL (reference sequence). Trimming stripped 8 bases from V and 6 bases from J, with 16 bases between. The CDR3 consists of 13 residues.

This clonotype occurred a few times. For the CDR3, the DNA is TGTGCCTGGAGTAAAGACCGGGACAGGGGGTTTGAGGGCTACACCTTC. Translating it yields CAWSKDRDRGFEGYTF. The V call is TRBV30, the J call TRBJ1-2; 11 nucleotides agree with TRBD1. This CDR3 is 16 amino acids long. J was trimmed by 8 bases and V by 2 bases; bases with no gene match: 13. CDR1 and CDR2 (germline): GTSNPN, SVGIG (reference sequence). The whole variable domain, filled in from reference TRBV30 and TRBJ1-2, reads SQTIHQWPATLVQPVGSPLSLECTVEGTSNPNLYWYRQAAGRGLQLLFYSVGIGQISSEVPQNLSASRPQDRQFILSSKKLLLSDSGFYLCAWSKDRDRGFEGYTFGSGTRLTVV.

Many counts were recorded for this clonotype. The chain employs TRBV27 and TRBJ1-2; D might be TRBD1 (6 bases). The CDR3 is 17 amino acids. Germline CDR1 MNHEY, CDR2 SMNVEV (reference sequence). Trimming left V 4 bases short and J 4 bases short, with 22 bases between. The CDR3 DNA follows: TGTGCCAGCAGTTCCGACAGGTGGGGGGGTTTTACCTATGGCTACACCTTC. Translated, it gives CASSSDRWGGFTYGYTF.

This clonotype was recorded many times. The chain couples TRBV6-1 to TRBJ1-2; 8 bases are shared with TRBD1. This CDR3 is built from 14 residues. Germline V CDR1 and CDR2: MNHNS, SASEGT. V shed 8 bases, J shed 4 bases, and the junction held 9 bases outside the gene matches. The CDR3 is CASPGQGPGYGYTF. DNA of the CDR3: TGTGCCAGCCCTGGACAGGGTCCGGGCTATGGCTACACCTTC.

This clonotype was seen at least ten times. The chain couples TRBV2 to TRBJ1-2; 9 positions agree with TRBD1. The J segment lost 4 bases and the V segment lost 7 bases, leaving 4 bases of the junction unmatched. The CDR3 runs to 13 residues. The germline CDR1 and CDR2 sequences are SNHLY and FYNNEI. This chain's CDR3 is CASKTTGGYGYTF. CDR3 bases: TGTGCCAGCAAGACGACAGGGGGCTATGGCTACACCTTC.

This clonotype was detected many times. This chain links TRBV18 with TRBJ2-7; D is unresolved. CDR3 length equals 14 residues. Looked up from germline, CDR1 is KGHSH and CDR2 is LQKENI. V gave up 2 bases and J gave up 1 base, with 9 bases separating them. The CDR3 reads CASSPGPSSYEQYF. CDR3 nucleotide sequence: TGTGCCAGCTCACCAGGACCCTCTTCCTACGAGCAGTACTTC.

This clonotype was recorded at least ten times. CDR3 DNA: TGTGCCAGCAGCTCTAATGGGGGTCAGCCCCAGCATTTT. Its protein is CASSSNGGQPQHF. The chain recombines TRBV12-3 or TRBV12-4 with TRBJ1-5, with TRBD1 as a possible D gene (5 bases). CDR3 length equals 13 residues. Trimming removed 6 bases at V and 6 bases at J, with 12 bases between.

This clonotype was seen repeatedly, ten times or more. The CDR3 nucleotides are TGTGCCAGCATGGGGGCAAGGGAAAAACTGTTTTTT. It translates to CASMGAREKLFF. The chain uses TRBV27 and TRBJ1-4; TRBD1 might be the D (6 bases). The CDR3 covers 12 residues. The germline V and J ends were trimmed by 7 bases and 8 bases, with 11 bases remaining between them. Germline lookup yields CDR1 MNHEY and CDR2 SMNVEV (reference sequence).

This clonotype was detected many times. The chain combines TRBV20-1 with TRBJ2-7; 10 bases are a match to TRBD1. CDR1 DFQATT and CDR2 SNEGSKA come from the germline V gene (reference sequence). V shed 5 bases, J shed 5 bases, and the junction held 3 bases outside the gene matches. CDR3 size: 12 residues. CDR3 sequence (DNA): TGCAGTGCTGGGGACAGGGGCAACGAGCAGTACTTC. This sequence encodes CSAGDRGNEQYF.

In this sample, this clonotype turned up once. The J gene is TRBJ2-1, the V gene TRBV19, with 7 nucleotides matching TRBD1. From germline, CDR1 is LNHDA and CDR2 SQIVND (reference sequence). The CDR3 spans 14 residues. J was trimmed by 2 bases and V by 3 bases; bases with no gene match: 1. The DNA for the CDR3 is TGTGCCAGTAGTATGGGACAGACCTACAATGAGCAGTTCTTC. It encodes CASSMGQTYNEQFF.

This clonotype was picked up many times. The chain links TRBV29-1 to TRBJ2-7; no firm D call. The CDR3 runs to 13 residues. V was cut by 5 bases and J by 4 bases, with 15 bases left in between. Germline values: CDR1 SQVTM, CDR2 ANQGSEA. CDR3 sequence: CSVPTRDGYEQYF. In DNA form, the CDR3 reads TGCAGCGTTCCCACACGCGACGGATACGAGCAGTACTTC.

There are many counts of this clonotype. CDR3 nucleotides: TGCAGTGCTAGACCTTCGGGGGTGCGGGAGACCCAGTACTTC. Its protein product is CSARPSGVRETQYF. V gene TRBV20-1 combines with J gene TRBJ2-5; a weak D match, TRBD2 (6 bases). CDR3 size: 14 residues. V gave up 2 bases and J gave up 5 bases, with 15 bases separating them. The germline V gene has CDR1 DFQATT and CDR2 SNEGSKA (reference sequence).

This clonotype was seen at least ten times. This chain connects TRBV12-3 or TRBV12-4 to TRBJ2-7; weak D call: TRBD1 (5 bases). This CDR3 has 12 residues. Trimming took 7 bases from V and 3 from J, leaving 10 bases between them. As DNA, the CDR3 is TGTGCCAGCACTAAAGACAGCTACGAGCAGTACTTC. Its protein product is CASTKDSYEQYF.

This clonotype appeared many times. V gene TRBV5-6 combines with J gene TRBJ2-3; D might be TRBD1 or TRBD2, each matching 5 bases. This CDR3 has 16 amino acids. Germline CDR1 reads SGHDT; CDR2 reads YYEEEE. Trimming cost V 5 bases and J 2 bases, with 18 bases left between them. Written as DNA, the CDR3 is TGTGCCAGCAGTTTTCTCCTCTCGGGACCCACAGATACGCAGTATTTT. It is translated as CASSFLLSGPTDTQYF.

Points on this clonotype: A much larger clone lies one base from this, so it may be a read error. The rearrangement uses TRBV6-2 or TRBV6-3 and TRBJ1-2; 8 positions agree with TRBD1. The CDR3 consists of 14 residues. V dropped 6 bases and J dropped 4; count of bases not matched to a gene: 7. Germline CDR1 is MNHEY and CDR2 is SVGEGT. The CDR3 sequence: CASRHDRGCYGYTF. The CDR3 DNA reads TGTGCCAGCAGGCACGACAGGGGATGCTATGGCTACACCTTC.

Many counts were recorded for this clonotype. V usage is TRBV28 and J usage is TRBJ2-3; D remains unclear. The germline V and J ends were trimmed by 2 bases and 0 bases, with 15 bases remaining between them. The CDR3 length is 17 residues. Germline CDR1 is MDHEN and CDR2 is SYDVKM. CDR3 coding DNA: TGTGCCAGCAGTTTACCCGTCCGCTCCGCTAGCACAGATACGCAGTATTTT. Its translation: CASSLPVRSASTDTQYF.

The V gene is TRBV7-2, the J gene TRBJ2-1, with D maybe TRBD1 (6 bases). CDR1 SGHTA and CDR2 FQGNSA come from the germline V gene. The CDR3 covers 14 residues. V lost 6 bases to trimming and J lost 0 bases, with 9 bases between them. The DNA of the CDR3 is TGTGCCAGCAGTGGACAGAACTCCTACAATGAGCAGTTCTTC. Translating it yields CASSGQNSYNEQFF.